This T cell receptor (beta chain) is from a study of T cells in localized non-small cell lung cancer. This table comes from immunoSEQ multiplex PCR, and its TCRdb copy is limited to in-frame clones, with some not included. Here the sample spans approximately 70,000 clones, 86% being singletons. Trimming cost V 4 bases and J 1 base, with 10 bases left between them. The CDR3 runs 14 residues. Germline V gives CDR1 SNHLY, CDR2 FYNNEI. The sequenced sample was peripheral blood, obtained before any cancer treatment. The clonotype originates from a male donor aged 60 or older with stage III squamous cell lung carcinoma. The V gene is TRBV2, the J gene TRBJ1-1, with D unclear. For the CDR3, the DNA is TGTGCCAGCAGTGGCCTACATCAGAACACTGAAGCTTTCTTT. Translation: CASSGLHQNTEAFF.